This T cell receptor beta chain was captured in a study of blood T cell repertoires in COVID-19. Study-wide context: Samples of COVID-19 (acute and convalescent) were obtained from the United States, Italy and Spain.

In the original processing: For nucleated cells, counts were estimated from reference gene primer amplification. TCRdb keeps only in-frame clones here, not all; method: immunoSEQ multiplex PCR. The V and J calls and clone size are taken from that table; D and trimming were inferred from the DNA. The repertoire holds approximately 190,000 clones, with around 86% as singletons. Germline V gene lookup returns CDR1 LGHDT and CDR2 YNNKEL (reference sequence). V lost 8 bases and J lost 2; bases outside the gene matches: 4. The CDR3 totals 13 residues. This sequence was found in a middle-aged woman with acute or convalescent COVID-19. The chain recombines TRBV3-1 (or the pseudogene TRBV3-2) with TRBJ2-3; 7 bases align to TRBD2. Sequencing input: peripheral blood. CDR3 residues: CASRDYLTDTQYF. CDR3 nucleotide sequence: TGTGCCAGCCGGGACTACCTCACAGATACGCAGTATTTT.